Following are 21 T cell receptor beta chains from one sample sequenced in a study of T cells in tumors after PD-1 blockade (dated by TCRdb to the late 2010s). Libraries were made using the immunoSEQ multiplex PCR assay. TCRdb holds this immuneACCESS table with in-frame rearrangements only. Some clones are missing; in checked studies, unresolved V genes explain under half, and the rest has no known cause. The sample yields about 59,000 clones; over 75% were counted once. The ten most abundant clones make up around an eighth of the sample. The label giving this sample's time point can be read as: before anti-PD-1 therapy. The material sequenced was PBMCs, taken before anti-PD-1 treatment. These receptors were taken from a human donor with basal cell carcinoma.

The chain joins TRBV27 to TRBJ1-2; 9 bases map to TRBD1. Losses at the gene ends were 5 bases for V and 4 bases for J; bases not matched to a gene: 5. This CDR3 is 14 amino acids long. CDR1 and CDR2 from the germline V gene are MNHEY and SMNVEV (reference sequence). The DNA for the CDR3 is TGTGCCAGCAGTAGAGCGACAGGGGGCTATGGCTACACCTTC. Amino acids: CASSRATGGYGYTF.

This clone was detected only a few times. The chain couples TRBV6-6 to TRBJ2-2, with TRBD2 matching 7 bases. Per the germline V gene, CDR1 is MNHNY and CDR2 is SVGAGI (reference sequence). CDR3 length: 14 residues. V lost 6 bases, J lost 6 bases, and 7 bases stayed unmatched. The CDR3 is CASRPTSWAGELFF. CDR3 nucleotides: TGTGCCAGCAGACCGACTAGCTGGGCCGGGGAGCTGTTTTTT.

This clone occurred a few times. The chain employs TRBV19 and TRBJ1-5; D may be TRBD1 (6 bases). Trimming pared 5 bases from V and 2 bases from J, leaving 16 bases between. CDR1 is LNHDA and CDR2 is SQIVND in the germline V gene (reference sequence). CDR3 length: 16 residues. DNA of the CDR3: TGTGCCAGTAGTGCCAGGGGTCGGGGTGGCAATCAGCCCCAGCATTTT. This sequence encodes CASSARGRGGNQPQHF.

The V call is TRBV3-1 (or the pseudogene TRBV3-2), the J call TRBJ2-1, with D unresolved. Trimming left V 4 bases short and J 0 bases short, with 7 bases between. Germline CDR1 reads LGHDT; CDR2 reads YNNKEL (reference sequence). CDR3 length: 14 amino acids. CDR3 sequence: CASSRWGSYNEQFF. The CDR3, as DNA: TGTGCCAGCAGCCGTTGGGGCTCCTACAATGAGCAGTTCTTC.

This clone was seen just once. CDR3 in amino acids: CASSLRTSGGAYSYNEQFF. The CDR3 DNA reads as TGTGCCAGCAGCCTACGGACTAGCGGGGGGGCTTACTCCTACAATGAGCAGTTCTTC. The genes are TRBV9 and TRBJ2-1; 15 nucleotides match TRBD2. Germline lookup yields CDR1 SGDLS and CDR2 YYNGEE. Trimming removed 4 bases from V and 0 bases from J; junction bases left unmatched: 8. There are 19 residues in the CDR3.

This sequence joins TRBV12-3 or TRBV12-4 and TRBJ1-3; the D is unclear. Trimming took 5 bases from V and 3 from J, leaving 8 bases between them. This CDR3 comprises 13 residues. CDR3 DNA sequence: TGTGCCAGCAGTATAGACCTTGGAAACACCATATATTTT. Protein product: CASSIDLGNTIYF.

The CDR3 bases are TGTGCCAGCAGCAAACCGACCGCCTTCGGGGGCTACACCTTC. It is translated as CASSKPTAFGGYTF. The rearrangement joins TRBV21-1 to TRBJ1-2. TRBV21-1 is a pseudogene locus. The CDR3 runs 14 residues.

The chain employs TRBV12-5 and TRBJ1-5; tentative D call: TRBD1 (5 bases). Deletions cut 7 bases from V and 3 bases from J, with 13 bases between. Germline lookup yields CDR1 LGHNT and CDR2 FRNRAP. This CDR3 region has 14 residues. In nucleotides, the CDR3 is TGTGCTAGTGCCGTGGGACGGTTCAATCAGCCCCAGCATTTT. It translates to CASAVGRFNQPQHF.

The chain uses TRBV6-4 and TRBJ2-1, with TRBD2 matching 9 bases. The CDR3 is 15 residues long. Germline loops: CDR1 MRHNA, CDR2 SNTAGT. V gave up 2 bases and J gave up 8 bases; unmatched junction bases: 7. CDR3 sequence reads: CASSDRGGGAHEQFF. In DNA form, the CDR3 reads TGTGCCAGCAGTGACAGGGGCGGGGGGGCACATGAGCAGTTCTTC.

The sample holds a few counts of this clone. The rearrangement links TRBV30 to TRBJ1-2, with D unresolved. Germline CDR1 reads GTSNPN; CDR2 reads SVGIG (reference sequence). V was shortened by 1 base and J by 2 bases, with 11 bases between the two germline ends. CDR3 length: 14 residues. In nucleotides, the CDR3 is TGTGCCTGGAGTGGAAGAGAAATCAACTATGGCTACACCTTC. This sequence encodes CAWSGREINYGYTF. The full variable domain, in which reference TRBV30 and TRBJ1-2 provide the parts outside the CDR3, is SQTIHQWPATLVQPVGSPLSLECTVEGTSNPNLYWYRQAAGRGLQLLFYSVGIGQISSEVPQNLSASRPQDRQFILSSKKLLLSDSGFYLCAWSGREINYGYTFGSGTRLTVV.

The CDR3 DNA reads TGTGCCAGCAGGAGAACAGGGGATAGGAATTCACCCCTCCACTTT. This sequence encodes CASRRTGDRNSPLHF. The chain is built from TRBV9 and TRBJ1-6; 7 nucleotides align to TRBD1. CDR3 length: 15 residues. Germline V lookup: CDR1 SGDLS, CDR2 YYNGEE. Trimming at V came to 5 bases and at J to 7 bases, leaving 9 bases not matched to a gene.

The V and J genes are TRBV29-1 and TRBJ2-2; D gene unclear. Germline-derived CDR1 and CDR2 are SQVTM and ANQGSEA. The CDR3 is 11 residues long. Trimming took off 6 bases at V and 6 bases at J, with 8 bases between the two ends. The CDR3 DNA reads TGCAGCGTGCTGGGGTCCGGGGAGCTGTTTTTT. Its translation is CSVLGSGELFF.

V gene TRBV7-2 combines with J gene TRBJ2-5; 7 bases agree with TRBD2. The germline CDR1 and CDR2 sequences are SGHTA and FQGNSA. With V trimmed by 1 base and J by 2 bases, 4 bases remained unmatched. CDR3 length equals 15 residues. The CDR3 nucleotides are TGTGCCAGCAGCTTAGGTTGGCGGGGGCAAGAGACCCAGTACTTC. As protein: CASSLGWRGQETQYF.

This rearrangement joins TRBV7-8 to TRBJ2-1; no definite D call. V lost 8 bases to trimming and J lost 1 base, with 12 bases between them. Germline V gene lookup returns CDR1 SGHVS and CDR2 FQNEAQ. The CDR3 spans 14 residues. The CDR3 DNA reads TGTGCCAGCTTACCTGTCGGATCCTACAATGAGCAGTTCTTC. Amino acids: CASLPVGSYNEQFF.

The chain has TRBV2 and TRBJ1-4; no clear D. Germline V gene sequence: CDR1 SNHLY, CDR2 FYNNEI. The CDR3 sequence is 15 residues long. V was shortened by 1 base and J by 0 bases, with 6 bases between the two germline ends. DNA of the CDR3: TGTGCCAGCAGTGAAGTTCGTGCAACTAATGAAAAACTGTTTTTT. It translates to CASSEVRATNEKLFF. Combining the CDR3 with reference TRBV2 and TRBJ1-4 gives the whole variable domain EPEVTQTPSHQVTQMGQEVILRCVPISNHLYFYWYRQILGQKVEFLVSFYNNEISEKSEIFDDQFSVERPDGSNFTLKIRSTKLEDSAMYFCASSEVRATNEKLFFGSGTQLSVL.

The V gene is TRBV5-4, the J gene TRBJ2-7, with D unclear. The CDR3 is made up of 15 amino acids. The V end was cut by 3 bases, the J end by 1 base, with 14 bases between. Germline CDR1 SGHNT, CDR2 YYREEE (reference sequence). CDR3 bases: TGTGCCAGCAGCTCTCAACCCCTCCCATCCTACGAGCAGTACTTC. It encodes CASSSQPLPSYEQYF.

This clone came up a few times. The chain uses TRBV5-4 and TRBJ1-2; 7 bases line up with TRBD1. The CDR3 extends over 13 amino acids. The germline gives CDR1 SGHNT, CDR2 YYREEE (reference sequence). V lost 2 bases to trimming and J lost 4 bases; unmatched junction nucleotides: 2. CDR3 residues: CASSFTGAYGYTF. DNA of the CDR3: TGTGCCAGCAGCTTTACAGGGGCCTATGGCTACACCTTC.

The chain carries TRBV11-3 and TRBJ2-2; the D is unclear. This CDR3 has 14 residues. V lost 5 bases and J lost 1, with 8 bases in between. Germline V lookup: CDR1 SGHNT, CDR2 YENEEA. For the CDR3, the DNA is TGTGCCAGCAGCGCCGGCGGGAACACCGGGGAGCTGTTTTTT. It is translated as CASSAGGNTGELFF.

The chain couples TRBV28 to TRBJ1-5, with TRBD1 identical over 8 bases. The CDR3 runs 15 residues. V was clipped by 5 bases and J by 4 bases; unmatched bases: 7. The germline CDR1 and CDR2 sequences are MDHEN and SYDVKM. The CDR3 here is CASSGATGGNQPQHF. The DNA of the CDR3 is TGTGCCAGCAGTGGGGCAACAGGGGGTAATCAGCCCCAGCATTTT. Full variable domain (missing parts from reference TRBV28 and TRBJ1-5): DVKVTQSSRYLVKRTGEKVFLECVQDMDHENMFWYRQDPGLGLRLIYFSYDVKMKEKGDIPEGYSVSREKKERFSLILESASTNQTSMYLCASSGATGGNQPQHFGDGTRLSIL.

The chain has TRBV7-8 and TRBJ1-2; 9 nucleotides line up with TRBD1. This CDR3 comprises 14 residues. Germline CDR1 and CDR2: SGHVS and FQNEAQ. Trimming cost V 5 bases and J 4 bases; bases outside gene matches: 5. The CDR3 reads CASSTRQGGYGYTF. CDR3 bases: TGTGCCAGCAGCACGAGACAGGGGGGCTATGGCTACACCTTC.

Written as DNA, the CDR3 is TGTGCCAGCGGGGAGAGGGGAGCAACTAATGAAAAACTGTTTTTT. It codes for CASGERGATNEKLFF. The chain carries TRBV9 and TRBJ1-4, with TRBD1 as a possible D gene (5 bases). CDR3 length: 15 residues. Trimming took off 7 bases at V and 0 bases at J, with 13 bases between the two ends. Germline-derived CDR1 and CDR2 are SGDLS and YYNGEE.